This passage covers 25 T cell receptor beta chains from one sample sequenced in a study of identical twins. TCRdb re-called the 5' RACE reads with MiXCR, one entry per CDR3 protein. The table includes around 370,000 distinct CDR3 sequences, 9% to 10% detected once. The material sequenced was naive T cells sorted from blood. These receptors were collected from a woman aged 45-65 years in good health.

This clonotype has a count of ten or more. The chain couples TRBV11-2 to TRBJ2-7, with D tentatively TRBD2 (5 bases). The CDR3 contains 13 residues. The ends were cut back, 8 bases at V and 2 bases at J, with 13 bases in the middle. Germline V CDR1 and CDR2: SGHAT, FQNNGV. CDR3 sequence: CASRELRTYEQYF. CDR3 nucleotide sequence: TGTGCCAGCCGGGAACTACGAACCTACGAGCAGTACTTC.

This clonotype was seen repeatedly, ten times or more. The gene calls are TRBV12-3 or TRBV12-4 and TRBJ2-2; 9 nucleotides agree with TRBD2. The CDR3 covers 15 residues. Unmatched junction bases numbered 9, after V lost 6 bases and J lost 7 bases. The DNA of the CDR3 is TGTGCCAGCAGACTTAGCGGGAGAGGTATCGGGGAGCTGTTTTTT. This gives the protein CASRLSGRGIGELFF.

The rearrangement joins TRBV6-1 to TRBJ1-5, with a weak D call TRBD1 (5 bases). The V end lost 0 bases, the J end lost 1 base, and 16 bases lay between the germline ends. Germline V lookup: CDR1 MNHNS, CDR2 SASEGT. CDR3 size: 18 residues. CDR3 DNA: TGTGCCAGCAGTGAAGCCTTGGGGGGGACGGAGAGCAATCAGCCCCAGCATTTT. Protein sequence: CASSEALGGTESNQPQHF.

The chain uses TRBV14 and TRBJ2-1; 8 bases line up with TRBD1. Unmatched junction bases numbered 11, after V lost 6 bases and J lost 4 bases. The CDR3 is made up of 16 amino acids. The V gene's germline CDR1 is SGHDN and CDR2 FVKESK. The CDR3: CASRQTGAAGYNEQFF. CDR3 coding DNA: TGTGCCAGCAGACAGACAGGGGCCGCAGGGTACAATGAGCAGTTCTTC.

This chain links TRBV11-3 with TRBJ1-1; D is undetermined. The CDR3 runs 12 residues. The V gene's germline CDR1 is SGHNT and CDR2 YENEEA. The germline V and J ends were trimmed by 5 bases and 0 bases, with 4 bases remaining between them. The CDR3 region has the DNA TGTGCCAGCAGCACCTTGAACACTGAAGCTTTCTTT. Its translation: CASSTLNTEAFF.

In its sample, this clonotype was seen many times. This sequence joins TRBV12-3 or TRBV12-4 and TRBJ1-2, with 8 bases matching TRBD1. Trimming cost V 1 base and J 5 bases; bases outside gene matches: 0. CDR3 length: 13 residues. The CDR3 nucleotides are TGTGCCAGCAGTTTAGGGACAGGGTATGGCTACACCTTC. This translates into CASSLGTGYGYTF.

This clonotype was counted many times. V gene TRBV12-3 or TRBV12-4 combines with J gene TRBJ2-5; D might be TRBD1 or TRBD2, each matching 5 bases. Trimming took off 3 bases at V and 1 base at J, with 9 bases between the two ends. The CDR3 contains 14 residues. The CDR3 DNA reads TGTGCCAGCAGTTTTCAGGGACCCCAAGAGACCCAGTACTTC. Protein sequence: CASSFQGPQETQYF.

Worth noting for this clonotype: The junction differs from germline at one of its ends, possibly a read error. The rearrangement uses TRBV6-5 and TRBJ2-1, with D perhaps TRBD1 (6 bases). The germline CDR1 and CDR2 sequences are MNHEY and SVGAGI. This CDR3 region has 15 residues. This chain's CDR3 is CAISSSRGFSNEQFF. In DNA, the CDR3 is TGTGCCATCAGTTCCTCGAGGGGGTTCAGCAATGAGCAGTTCTTC.

This clonotype was recorded many times. V usage is TRBV24-1 and J usage is TRBJ2-3; 8 bases line up with TRBD1. With V trimmed by 4 bases and J by 5 bases, 4 bases remained unmatched. The CDR3 totals 14 residues. Germline assignment: CDR1 KGHDR and CDR2 SFDVKD. CDR3 nucleotide sequence: TGTGCCACCAGTGACTACGGGACAGGAGATACGCAGTATTTT. Residues: CATSDYGTGDTQYF.

This clonotype was counted only a few times. The chain links TRBV20-1 to TRBJ1-5, with D possibly matching TRBD1 (6 bases). The germline V and J ends were trimmed by 0 bases and 1 base, with 10 bases remaining between them. Per the germline V gene, CDR1 is DFQATT and CDR2 is SNEGSKA (reference sequence). The CDR3 is made up of 15 amino acids. The CDR3 loop is CSAREDSASNQPQHF. CDR3 nucleotides: TGCAGTGCTAGAGAGGACAGTGCCAGCAATCAGCCCCAGCATTTT.

V is TRBV7-9 and J is TRBJ2-1, with 14 bases identical to TRBD2. V was pared by 5 bases and J by 8 bases, with 14 bases of the junction left unmatched. Germline CDR1 SEHNR, CDR2 FQNEAQ (reference sequence). The CDR3 loop spans 18 amino acids. The CDR3 protein is CASSPTWPTSGRVDEQFF. The CDR3 DNA is TGTGCCAGCAGCCCAACTTGGCCGACTAGCGGGAGGGTCGATGAGCAGTTCTTC.

The chain uses TRBV5-1 and TRBJ2-3; 8 bases fit TRBD1. The CDR3 is 15 residues long. Germline V CDR1 and CDR2: SGHRS, YFSETQ. V lost 3 bases and J lost 4; bases outside the gene matches: 7. Here the CDR3 reads CASSSGQGGADTQYF. The CDR3 DNA reads as TGCGCCAGCAGCTCCGGACAGGGTGGAGCAGATACGCAGTATTTT.

This clonotype was found a few times. This chain connects TRBV14 to TRBJ2-7; D is uncertain. CDR1 is SGHDN, CDR2 FVKESK, per germline. The ends were cut back, 8 bases at V and 2 bases at J, with 13 bases in the middle. The CDR3 runs to 13 residues. The CDR3 nucleotides read TGTGCCAGCGGCCGTACGGAAACCTACGAGCAGTACTTC. Amino acid sequence: CASGRTETYEQYF.

This clonotype was observed at least ten times. This sequence joins TRBV30 and TRBJ1-1; D is uncertain. Per the germline V gene, CDR1 is GTSNPN and CDR2 is SVGIG (reference sequence). The CDR3 has 16 residues. V dropped 3 bases and J dropped 0 bases, with 17 bases sitting between them. CDR3 loop: CAWSNLAGLMNTEAFF. DNA of the CDR3: TGTGCCTGGAGCAACTTGGCAGGTCTCATGAACACTGAAGCTTTCTTT.

This clonotype has at least ten counts. The chain carries TRBV12-3 or TRBV12-4 and TRBJ2-4; D possibly corresponds to TRBD1 (6 bases). V shed 6 bases and J shed 0 bases, with 15 bases lying between them. This CDR3 region has 16 residues. Here the CDR3 reads CASRSGQIIAKNIQYF. The CDR3 nucleotides are TGTGCCAGCAGATCGGGACAAATAATAGCCAAAAACATTCAGTACTTC.

This clonotype was detected only a few times. CDR3 sequence reads: CASTDQGTQYF. CDR3 nucleotide sequence: TGCGCCAGCACCGACCAGGGGACCCAGTACTTC. The V call is TRBV5-1, the J call TRBJ2-5; tentative D call: TRBD1 (5 bases). Per germline, CDR1 SGHRS and CDR2 YFSETQ. Trimming took 6 bases from V and 7 from J, leaving 10 bases between them. The CDR3 length is 11 residues.

This clonotype was seen a handful of times. The chain links TRBV20-1 to TRBJ1-1; D gene ambiguous. The CDR3 is 12 amino acids. Germline assignment: CDR1 DFQATT and CDR2 SNEGSKA (reference sequence). V lost 3 bases and J 3 bases, leaving 8 bases between the germline ends. CDR3 coding DNA: TGCAGTGCTAGTGTAGGTGACACTGAAGCTTTCTTT. As protein: CSASVGDTEAFF.

This clonotype occurred many times. Written as DNA, the CDR3 is TGCGCCAGCAGCCTTAGCGGGAGAAACACCGGGGAGCTGTTTTTT. It translates to CASSLSGRNTGELFF. The chain has TRBV4-1 and TRBJ2-2; 9 positions agree with TRBD2. The CDR3 runs 15 residues. Trimming at V came to 4 bases and at J to 2 bases, leaving 2 bases not matched to a gene. CDR1 MGHRA and CDR2 YSYEKL come from the germline V gene.

This chain links TRBV29-1 with TRBJ2-1, with D perhaps TRBD2 (6 bases). Trimming pared 6 bases from V and 9 bases from J, leaving 27 bases between. CDR1 and CDR2 (germline): SQVTM, ANQGSEA. The CDR3 is made up of 16 amino acids. In nucleotides, the CDR3 is TGCAGCGTGGAGCCCCTCAGTGGAGCGGGCCTGAGTGAGCAGTTCTTC. This codes for CSVEPLSGAGLSEQFF.

This clonotype was seen many times. The limits of the CDR3 on the DNA are not certain, so only TCRdb's listed CDR3 is given. The chain links TRBV20-1 to TRBJ2-4. The CDR3 totals 15 residues, both ends included. Germline loops: CDR1 DFQATT, CDR2 SNEGSKA (reference sequence). CDR3 sequence reads: CSARDLDKAKNIQYF.

Comment on this clonotype: Sequence at one end of the junction differs from germline and may be a read error. The V gene is TRBV24-1, the J gene TRBJ2-2; TRBD1 or TRBD2 may be the D gene (5 bases each). This CDR3 is built from 18 residues. CDR1 is KGHDR, CDR2 SFDVKD, per germline. This CDR3 is CATSDFRADHANTGDLFF. The CDR3 region has the DNA TGTGCCACCAGTGATTTTAGAGCGGATCACGCGAACACCGGGGACCTGTTTTTT.

This clonotype was counted between two and nine times. The chain carries TRBV12-3 or TRBV12-4 and TRBJ1-4; 9 positions agree with TRBD1. The J segment lost 8 bases and the V segment lost 2 bases, leaving 9 bases of the junction unmatched. The CDR3 covers 16 residues. The CDR3 loop reads CASSLRVQGAEEKLFF. In DNA form, the CDR3 reads TGTGCCAGCAGTTTACGGGTACAGGGGGCTGAGGAAAAACTGTTTTTT.

The rearrangement joins TRBV25-1 to TRBJ2-4; no clear D gene. V lost 0 bases, J lost 0 bases, and 6 bases lay in between. The germline V gene encodes CDR1 MGHDK and CDR2 SYGVNS. The CDR3 is made up of 15 amino acids. The CDR3 coding sequence is TGTGCCAGCAGTGAATATAAGCTAGCCAAAAACATTCAGTACTTC. Translated: CASSEYKLAKNIQYF.

Only a few counts were recorded for this clonotype. V is TRBV3-1 and J is TRBJ2-1, with 8 positions matching TRBD2. V lost 5 bases and J lost 10; bases outside the gene matches: 16. Germline V lookup: CDR1 LGHDT, CDR2 YNNKEL (reference sequence). The CDR3 loop spans 16 amino acids. Written as DNA, the CDR3 is TGTGCCAGCAGCTTTAGCTCTTCGGGAGGGCCTTTGGAGCAGTTCTTC. It encodes CASSFSSSGGPLEQFF.

This clonotype appeared many times. Germline is not matched at one junction end, which may reflect a read error. The chain joins TRBV20-1 to TRBJ2-1; the match to TRBD2 covers 10 bases. CDR3 length: 13 residues. Germline V CDR1 and CDR2: DFQATT, SNEGSKA (reference sequence). The CDR3 here is CSPSGRVKNEQFF. DNA of the CDR3: TGCAGTCCTAGCGGGAGAGTTAAAAATGAGCAGTTCTTC.